This T cell receptor (beta chain) was profiled in a study of cytomegalovirus exposure and HLA in healthy donors. About the study: The approximately 110 validation repertoires were reported in a later analysis to have been generated on the same platform as the roughly 700 first-cohort repertoires.

Study conclusions and caveats: Rare sequences made up most TCRs, while some public TCRs were found in many donors. Associated with cytomegalovirus, according to the listing, were 150 to 200 TCR beta chains.

About this clone: What it recognizes is unknown.

The CDR3 runs to 16 residues. V lost 2 bases and J lost 1, with 14 bases in between. Per germline, CDR1 KGHSH and CDR2 LQKENI. TCRdb's table, derived via immunoSEQ multiplex PCR, lists solely in-frame clones and lacks some. The repertoire holds roughly 150,000 clones, with 75% to 90% as singletons. Separation from the roughly 700-subject first cohort characterized the 120-subject validation cohort, to which the donors belonged. The receptor comes from a woman between 18 and 30 years old in good health and CMV-seronegative. Input material: PBMCs. J is TRBJ1-1 and V is TRBV18; D not resolved. CDR3 amino acids: CASSPSILLQNTEAFF. CDR3 in DNA: TGTGCCAGCTCACCATCGATCCTTTTACAGAACACTGAAGCTTTCTTT.